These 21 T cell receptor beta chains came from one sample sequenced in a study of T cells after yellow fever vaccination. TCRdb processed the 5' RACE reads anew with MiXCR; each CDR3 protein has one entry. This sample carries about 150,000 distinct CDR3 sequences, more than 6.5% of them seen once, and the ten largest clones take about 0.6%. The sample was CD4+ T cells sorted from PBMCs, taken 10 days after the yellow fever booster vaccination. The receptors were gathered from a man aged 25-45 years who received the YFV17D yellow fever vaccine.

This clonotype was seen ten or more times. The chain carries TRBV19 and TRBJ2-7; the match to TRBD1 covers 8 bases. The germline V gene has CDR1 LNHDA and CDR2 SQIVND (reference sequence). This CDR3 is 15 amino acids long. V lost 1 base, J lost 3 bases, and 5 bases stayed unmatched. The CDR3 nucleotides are TGTGCCAGTAGTATAGCGGGACAGGAGAGCTACGAGCAGTACTTC. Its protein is CASSIAGQESYEQYF.

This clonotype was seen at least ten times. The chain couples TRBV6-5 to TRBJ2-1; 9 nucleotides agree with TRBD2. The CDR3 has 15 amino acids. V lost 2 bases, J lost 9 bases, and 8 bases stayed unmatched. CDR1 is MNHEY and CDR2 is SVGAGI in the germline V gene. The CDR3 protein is CASSYREGLATEQFF. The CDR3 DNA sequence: TGTGCCAGCAGTTACCGGGAGGGACTAGCCACTGAGCAGTTCTTC.

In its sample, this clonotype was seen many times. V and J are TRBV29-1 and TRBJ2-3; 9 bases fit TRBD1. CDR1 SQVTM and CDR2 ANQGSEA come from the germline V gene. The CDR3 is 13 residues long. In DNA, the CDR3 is TGCAGTGCAGACAGGGGGTGGACAGATACGCAGTATTTT. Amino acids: CSADRGWTDTQYF.

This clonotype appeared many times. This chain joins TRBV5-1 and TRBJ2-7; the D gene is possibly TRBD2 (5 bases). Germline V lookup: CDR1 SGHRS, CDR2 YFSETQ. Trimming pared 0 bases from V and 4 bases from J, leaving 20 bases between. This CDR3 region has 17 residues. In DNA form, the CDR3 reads TGCGCCAGCAGCTTGGCAGTCGGACTCCCCGACTATTACGAGCAGTACTTC. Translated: CASSLAVGLPDYYEQYF.

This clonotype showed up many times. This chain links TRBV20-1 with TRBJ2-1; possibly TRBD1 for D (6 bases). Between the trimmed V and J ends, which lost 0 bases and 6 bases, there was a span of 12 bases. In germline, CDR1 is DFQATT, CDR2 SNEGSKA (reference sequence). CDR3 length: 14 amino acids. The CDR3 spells CSARDSAGVNEQFF. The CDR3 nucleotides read TGCAGTGCTAGAGATTCGGCAGGGGTCAATGAGCAGTTCTTC.

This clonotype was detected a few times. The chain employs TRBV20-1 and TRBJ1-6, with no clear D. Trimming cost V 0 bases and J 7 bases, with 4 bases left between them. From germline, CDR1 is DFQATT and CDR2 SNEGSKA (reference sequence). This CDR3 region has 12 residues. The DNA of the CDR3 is TGCAGTGCTAGAGAAGGGAATTCACCCCTCCACTTT. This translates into CSAREGNSPLHF.

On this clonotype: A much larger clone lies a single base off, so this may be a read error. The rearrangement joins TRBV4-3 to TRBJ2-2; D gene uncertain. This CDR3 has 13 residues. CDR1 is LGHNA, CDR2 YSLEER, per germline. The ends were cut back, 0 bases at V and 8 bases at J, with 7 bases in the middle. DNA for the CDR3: TGCGCCAGCAGCCAAGATCCCGATGGGGAGCTGTTTTTT. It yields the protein CASSQDPDGELFF.

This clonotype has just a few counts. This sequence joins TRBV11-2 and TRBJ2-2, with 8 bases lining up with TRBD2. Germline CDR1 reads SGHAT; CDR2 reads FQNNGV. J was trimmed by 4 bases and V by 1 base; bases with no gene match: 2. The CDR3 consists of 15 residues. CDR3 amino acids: CASSLAGGSTGELFF. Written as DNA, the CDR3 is TGTGCCAGCAGCTTAGCGGGAGGGTCCACCGGGGAGCTGTTTTTT.

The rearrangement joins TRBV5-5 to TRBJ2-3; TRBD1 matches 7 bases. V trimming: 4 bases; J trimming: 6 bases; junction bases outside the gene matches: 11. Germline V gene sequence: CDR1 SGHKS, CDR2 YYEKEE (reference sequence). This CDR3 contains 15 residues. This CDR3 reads CASSLGTAKGDTQYF. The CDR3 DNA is TGTGCCAGCAGCCTCGGGACAGCCAAAGGGGATACGCAGTATTTT.

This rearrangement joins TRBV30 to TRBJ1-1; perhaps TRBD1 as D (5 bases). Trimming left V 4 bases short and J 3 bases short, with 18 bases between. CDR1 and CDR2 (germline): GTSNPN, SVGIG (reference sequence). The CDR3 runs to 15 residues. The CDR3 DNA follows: TGTGCCTGGACCCAAGGAGGGACCGGATACACTGAAGCTTTCTTT. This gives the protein CAWTQGGTGYTEAFF.

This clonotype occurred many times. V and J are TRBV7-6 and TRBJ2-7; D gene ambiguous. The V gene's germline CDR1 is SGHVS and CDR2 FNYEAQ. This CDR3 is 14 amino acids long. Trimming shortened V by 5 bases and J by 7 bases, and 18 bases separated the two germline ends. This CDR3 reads CASSLGGPSSEQYF. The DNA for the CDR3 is TGTGCCAGCAGCCTGGGTGGTCCCTCCTCGGAGCAGTACTTC.

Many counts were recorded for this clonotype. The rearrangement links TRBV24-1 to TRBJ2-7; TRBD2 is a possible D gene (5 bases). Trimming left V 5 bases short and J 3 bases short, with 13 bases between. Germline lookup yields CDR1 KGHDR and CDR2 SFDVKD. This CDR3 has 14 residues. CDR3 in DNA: TGTGCCACCAGTGCAAAGGGAGTCTACTACGAGCAGTACTTC. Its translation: CATSAKGVYYEQYF.

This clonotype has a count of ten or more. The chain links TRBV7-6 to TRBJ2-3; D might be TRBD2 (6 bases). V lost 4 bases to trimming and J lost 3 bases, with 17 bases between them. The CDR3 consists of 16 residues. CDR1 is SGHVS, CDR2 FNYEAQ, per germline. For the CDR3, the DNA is TGTGCCAGCAGCTCCTTGGGGGGAACCTCAACAGATACGCAGTATTTT. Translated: CASSSLGGTSTDTQYF.

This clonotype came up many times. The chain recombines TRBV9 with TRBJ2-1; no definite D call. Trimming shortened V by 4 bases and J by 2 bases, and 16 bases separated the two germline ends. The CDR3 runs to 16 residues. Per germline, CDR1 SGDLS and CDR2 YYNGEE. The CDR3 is CASSPVPRSTYNEQFF. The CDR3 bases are TGTGCCAGCAGCCCAGTCCCTAGAAGCACCTACAATGAGCAGTTCTTC. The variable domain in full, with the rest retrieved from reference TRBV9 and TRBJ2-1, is DSGVTQTPKHLITATGQRVTLRCSPRSGDLSVYWYQQSLDQGLQFLIQYYNGEERAKGNILERFSAQQFPDLHSELNLSSLELGDSALYFCASSPVPRSTYNEQFFGPGTRLTVL.

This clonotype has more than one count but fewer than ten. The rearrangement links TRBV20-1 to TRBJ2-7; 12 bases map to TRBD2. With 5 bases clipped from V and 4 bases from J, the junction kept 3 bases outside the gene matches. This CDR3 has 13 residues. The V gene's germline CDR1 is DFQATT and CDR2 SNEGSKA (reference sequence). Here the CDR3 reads CSARTSGKYEQYF. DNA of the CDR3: TGCAGTGCTCGGACTAGCGGGAAGTACGAGCAGTACTTC.

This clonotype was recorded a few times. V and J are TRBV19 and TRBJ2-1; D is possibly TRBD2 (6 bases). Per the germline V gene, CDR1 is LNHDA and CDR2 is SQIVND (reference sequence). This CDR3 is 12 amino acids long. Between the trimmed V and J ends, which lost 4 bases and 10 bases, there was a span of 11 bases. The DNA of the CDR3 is TGTGCCAGTAGTAGCGGGATAGGAGAGCAGTTCTTC. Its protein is CASSSGIGEQFF.

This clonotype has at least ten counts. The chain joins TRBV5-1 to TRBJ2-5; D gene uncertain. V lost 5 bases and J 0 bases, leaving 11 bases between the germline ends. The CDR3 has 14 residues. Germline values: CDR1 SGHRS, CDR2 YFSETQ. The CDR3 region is CASRDATYQETQYF. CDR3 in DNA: TGCGCCAGCAGGGACGCTACGTACCAAGAGACCCAGTACTTC.

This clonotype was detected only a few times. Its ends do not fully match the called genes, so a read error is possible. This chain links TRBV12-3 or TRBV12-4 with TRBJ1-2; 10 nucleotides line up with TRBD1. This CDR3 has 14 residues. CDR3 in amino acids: CASRGQGINYGYIF. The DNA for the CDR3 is TGTGCCAGCAGGGGACAGGGGATTAACTATGGCTACATCTTC.

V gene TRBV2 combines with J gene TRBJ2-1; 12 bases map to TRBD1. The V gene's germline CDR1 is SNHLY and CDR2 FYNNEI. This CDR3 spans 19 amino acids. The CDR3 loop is CTRSFFVIPGQGANNEQFF. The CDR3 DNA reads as TGTACCCGCAGTTTCTTCGTCATACCGGGACAGGGGGCGAACAATGAGCAGTTCTTC.

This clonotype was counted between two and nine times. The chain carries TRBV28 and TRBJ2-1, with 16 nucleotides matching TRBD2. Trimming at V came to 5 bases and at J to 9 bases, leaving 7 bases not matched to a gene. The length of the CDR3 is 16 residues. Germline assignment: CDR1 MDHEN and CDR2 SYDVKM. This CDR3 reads CASSHGTSGRVSEQFF. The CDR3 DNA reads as TGTGCCAGCAGTCACGGGACTAGCGGGAGGGTGAGTGAGCAGTTCTTC.

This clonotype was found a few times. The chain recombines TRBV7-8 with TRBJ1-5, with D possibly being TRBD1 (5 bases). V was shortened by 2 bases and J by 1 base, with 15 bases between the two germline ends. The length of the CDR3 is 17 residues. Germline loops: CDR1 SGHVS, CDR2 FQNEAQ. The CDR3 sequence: CASSLKAGAGSNQPQHF. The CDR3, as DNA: TGTGCCAGCAGCTTAAAGGCTGGGGCCGGGAGCAATCAGCCCCAGCATTTT.